This T cell receptor (beta chain) was identified in a study of blood T cell repertoires in COVID-19. For the study at large: Sites across the United States, Italy and Spain contributed samples from acute and convalescent COVID-19.

This CDR3 has 13 residues. CDR1 is ENHRY and CDR2 is SYGVKD in the germline V gene. The V gene lost 6 bases and the J gene lost 2 bases, with 10 bases spanning the gap. The assay was immunoSEQ multiplex PCR, and TCRdb's table has in-frame clones only and misses some. Of more than 95,000 clones in the sample, 75% to 90% were seen once. The receptor was derived from a man aged 55 to 70 with acute or convalescent COVID-19. The V call is TRBV10-3, the J call TRBJ1-1; D is ambiguous. The source material was peripheral blood. The CDR3 protein is CAIRERVNTEAFF. Here the CDR3 DNA reads TGTGCCATCAGGGAGAGAGTAAACACTGAAGCTTTCTTT.